Given below is one TCR beta chain in context. These data are taken from a study of human T cells and chemical hapten exposure. For the study at large: Readings were taken at 6 days from patch tests that had applied 0.01% DPC to the upper back.

The V and J ends lost 7 bases and 6 bases respectively, with 17 bases between them. The CDR3 contains 13 residues. Per the germline V gene, CDR1 is SQVTM and CDR2 is ANQGSEA. Time point indicated: patch test 1, 2 weeks after DPC sensitization. The treatment here: therapeutic diphenylcyclopropenone sensitization with weekly scalp DPC. One entry per CDR3 protein, called by TCRdb with MiXCR from the RACE reads. There are roughly 180,000 distinct CDR3 sequences in the sample; more than 20% occur only once, and 6.7% lies in the top ten. The source is a woman in her 50s with alopecia areata. Some clones in this sample may be carry-over from other donors' samples. V gene TRBV29-1 combines with J gene TRBJ2-3, with D tentatively TRBD2 (6 bases). The material sequenced was whole blood, taken in connection with sensitization to the hapten diphenylcyclopropenone (DPC). The CDR3 loop is CSATLTGVDTQYF. In DNA, the CDR3 is TGCAGCGCCACCCTAACGGGGGTGGATACGCAGTATTTT.